The TCR beta chain described here comes from a study (dated by TCRdb to the early 2010s). In the case of this clonotype: The antigen it binds to is not known. A much larger clone is a single base away; this may be a read error.

After removal of 4 bases from V and 10 bases from J, the junction retains 13 bases not matched to a gene. Reading from cysteine to phenylalanine, the CDR3 counts 14 amino acids. Here the CDR3 DNA is all that survives: 42 bases in frame from base 1. CDR1 SQVTM and CDR2 ANQGSEA were looked up in the germline V gene. The sequencing machine was an Illumina Genome Analyzer IIx. In-frame beta chains were kept once TCRdb had trimmed the public reads at Q25 with fastp and called clones with MiXCR. Every CDR3 protein is listed once, alongside the most common genes and DNA of its rows. The sample table lists about 15,000 distinct CDR3 sequences, about 35% of them with a count of one. In total, the top ten clones hold about 16% of the sample.

The origin of this receptor is a human donor. Material: blood. The chain employs TRBV29-1 and TRBJ2-1; 7 bases in the middle match TRBD1. The CDR3 reads as follows: CSVAWDRKIREQFF. In nucleotide form, the sequence is TGCAGCGTTGCGTGGGACAGAAAGATTCGCGAGCAGTTCTTC.